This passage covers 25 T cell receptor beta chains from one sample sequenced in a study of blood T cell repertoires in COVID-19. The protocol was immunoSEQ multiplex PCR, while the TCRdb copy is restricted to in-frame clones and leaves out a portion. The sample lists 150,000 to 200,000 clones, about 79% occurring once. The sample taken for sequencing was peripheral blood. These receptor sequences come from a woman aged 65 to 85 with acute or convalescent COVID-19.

CDR3 amino acids: CASRILQGAGETQYF. The CDR3 DNA reads as TGCGCCAGCAGGATACTACAGGGGGCGGGAGAGACCCAGTACTTC. The chain has TRBV5-1 and TRBJ2-5; 9 bases agree with TRBD1. Germline-derived CDR1 and CDR2 are SGHRS and YFSETQ. V was clipped by 5 bases and J by 4 bases; unmatched bases: 9. The CDR3 has 15 amino acids. Full variable domain (outside the CDR3, taken from reference TRBV5-1 and TRBJ2-5): KAGVTQTPRYLIKTRGQQVTLSCSPISGHRSVSWYQQTPGQGLQFLFEYFSETQRNKGNFPGRFSGRQFSNSRSEMNVSTLELGDSALYLCASRILQGAGETQYFGPGTRLLVL.

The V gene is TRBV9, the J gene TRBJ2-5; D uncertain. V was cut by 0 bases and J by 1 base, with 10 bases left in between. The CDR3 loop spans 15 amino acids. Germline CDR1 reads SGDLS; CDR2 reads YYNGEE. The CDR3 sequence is CASSVAVGPQETQYF. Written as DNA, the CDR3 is TGTGCCAGCAGCGTAGCAGTGGGCCCCCAAGAGACCCAGTACTTC. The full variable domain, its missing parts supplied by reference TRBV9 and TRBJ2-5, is DSGVTQTPKHLITATGQRVTLRCSPRSGDLSVYWYQQSLDQGLQFLIQYYNGEERAKGNILERFSAQQFPDLHSELNLSSLELGDSALYFCASSVAVGPQETQYFGPGTRLLVL.

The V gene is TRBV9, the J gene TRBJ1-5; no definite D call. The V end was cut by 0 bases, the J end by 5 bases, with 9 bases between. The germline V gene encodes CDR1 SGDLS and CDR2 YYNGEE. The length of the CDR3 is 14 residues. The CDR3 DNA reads TGTGCCAGCAGCGTAGATCCTCGAGATCAGCCCCAGCATTTT. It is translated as CASSVDPRDQPQHF.

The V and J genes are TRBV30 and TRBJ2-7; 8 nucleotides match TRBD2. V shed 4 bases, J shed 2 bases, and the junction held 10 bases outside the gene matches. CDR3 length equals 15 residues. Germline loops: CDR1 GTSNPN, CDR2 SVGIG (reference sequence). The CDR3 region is CAWNSVTGGTYEQYF. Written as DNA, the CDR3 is TGTGCCTGGAACTCAGTAACGGGAGGGACCTACGAGCAGTACTTC.

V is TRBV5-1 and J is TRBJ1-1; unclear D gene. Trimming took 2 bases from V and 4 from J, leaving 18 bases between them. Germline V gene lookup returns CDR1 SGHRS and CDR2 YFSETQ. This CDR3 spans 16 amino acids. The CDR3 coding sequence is TGCGCCAGCAGCTTTGGAGGGTCGATGGCAATCACTGAAGCTTTCTTT. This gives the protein CASSFGGSMAITEAFF.

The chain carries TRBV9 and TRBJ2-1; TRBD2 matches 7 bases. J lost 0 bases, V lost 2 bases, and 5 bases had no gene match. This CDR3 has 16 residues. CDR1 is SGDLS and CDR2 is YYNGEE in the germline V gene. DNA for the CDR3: TGTGCCAGCAGCGTGAAAAGCGGGAACTCCTACAATGAGCAGTTCTTC. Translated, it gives CASSVKSGNSYNEQFF.

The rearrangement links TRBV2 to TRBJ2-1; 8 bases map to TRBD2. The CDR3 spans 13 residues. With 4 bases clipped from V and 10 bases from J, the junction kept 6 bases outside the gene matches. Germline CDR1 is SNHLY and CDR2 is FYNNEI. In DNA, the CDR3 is TGTGCCAGCAGTGTTGGACTAGCCTTAGAGCAGTTCTTC. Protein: CASSVGLALEQFF.

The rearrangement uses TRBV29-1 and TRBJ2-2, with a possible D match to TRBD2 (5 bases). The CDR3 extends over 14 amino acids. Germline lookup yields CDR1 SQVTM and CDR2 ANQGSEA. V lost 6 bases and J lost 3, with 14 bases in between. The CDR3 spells CSVDPGSDTGELFF. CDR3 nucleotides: TGCAGCGTAGACCCGGGGAGTGACACCGGGGAGCTGTTTTTT.

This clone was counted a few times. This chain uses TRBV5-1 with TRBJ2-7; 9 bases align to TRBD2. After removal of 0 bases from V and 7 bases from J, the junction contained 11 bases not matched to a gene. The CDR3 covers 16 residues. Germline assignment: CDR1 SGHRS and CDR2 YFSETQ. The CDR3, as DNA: TGCGCCAGCAGCTTGGCCAGAGAAGCGGGAGGCGGGGAGCAGTACTTC. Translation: CASSLAREAGGGEQYF.

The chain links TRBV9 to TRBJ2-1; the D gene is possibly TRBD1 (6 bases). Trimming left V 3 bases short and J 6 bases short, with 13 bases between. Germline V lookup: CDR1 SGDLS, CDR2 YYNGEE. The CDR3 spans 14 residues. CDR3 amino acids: CASSGRGVGNEQFF. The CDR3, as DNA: TGTGCCAGCAGCGGCAGGGGAGTAGGCAATGAGCAGTTCTTC.

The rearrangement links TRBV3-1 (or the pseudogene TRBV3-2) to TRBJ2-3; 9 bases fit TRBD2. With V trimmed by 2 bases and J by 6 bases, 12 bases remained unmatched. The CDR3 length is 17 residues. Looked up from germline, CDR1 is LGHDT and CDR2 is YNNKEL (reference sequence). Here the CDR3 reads CASSQILAGVGPDTQYF. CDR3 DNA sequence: TGTGCCAGCAGCCAAATCTTAGCGGGAGTAGGACCGGATACGCAGTATTTT.

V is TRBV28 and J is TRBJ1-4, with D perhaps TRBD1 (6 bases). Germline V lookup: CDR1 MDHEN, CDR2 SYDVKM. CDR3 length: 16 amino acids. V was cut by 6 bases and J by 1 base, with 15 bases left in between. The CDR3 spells CASSRAGAGTNEKLFF. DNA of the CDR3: TGTGCCAGCAGCCGTGCGGGGGCCGGAACTAATGAAAAACTGTTTTTT.

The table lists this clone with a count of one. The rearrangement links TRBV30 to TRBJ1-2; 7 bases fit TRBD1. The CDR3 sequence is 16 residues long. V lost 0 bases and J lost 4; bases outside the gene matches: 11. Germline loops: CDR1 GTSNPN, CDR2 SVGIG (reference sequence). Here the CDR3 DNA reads TGTGCCTGGAGTGTCCCGGGACAGTCGTTCTCCTATGGCTACACCTTC. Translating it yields CAWSVPGQSFSYGYTF.

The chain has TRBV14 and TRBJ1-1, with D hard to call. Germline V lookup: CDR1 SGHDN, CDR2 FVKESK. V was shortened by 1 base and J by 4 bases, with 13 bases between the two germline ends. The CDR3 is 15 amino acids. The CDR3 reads CASSQVNGYGTEAFF. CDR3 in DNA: TGTGCCAGCAGCCAAGTAAACGGGTATGGCACTGAAGCTTTCTTT.

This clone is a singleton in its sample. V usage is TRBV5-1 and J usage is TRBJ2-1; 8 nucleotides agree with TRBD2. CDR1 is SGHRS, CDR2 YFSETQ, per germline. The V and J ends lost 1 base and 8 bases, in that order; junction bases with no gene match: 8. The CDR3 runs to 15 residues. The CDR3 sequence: CASSLTSGSFDEQFF. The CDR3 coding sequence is TGCGCCAGCAGCTTGACTAGCGGAAGCTTCGATGAGCAGTTCTTC.

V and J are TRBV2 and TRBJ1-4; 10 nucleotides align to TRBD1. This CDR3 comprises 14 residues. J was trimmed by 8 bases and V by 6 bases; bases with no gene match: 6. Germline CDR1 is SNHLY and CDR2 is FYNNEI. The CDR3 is CASSTGTGVEKLFF. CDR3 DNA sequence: TGTGCCAGCAGCACCGGGACAGGGGTCGAAAAACTGTTTTTT.

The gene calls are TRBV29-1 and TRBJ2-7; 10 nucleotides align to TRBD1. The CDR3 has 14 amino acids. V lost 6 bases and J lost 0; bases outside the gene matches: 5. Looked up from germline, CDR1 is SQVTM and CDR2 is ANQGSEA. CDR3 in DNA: TGCAGCGTCGAACGGACAGGGGGCTCCTACGAGCAGTACTTC. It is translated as CSVERTGGSYEQYF.

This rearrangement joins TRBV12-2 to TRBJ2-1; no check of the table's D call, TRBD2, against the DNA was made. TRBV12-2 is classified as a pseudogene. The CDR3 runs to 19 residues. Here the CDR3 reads CASRLLSGGGYFSYNEQFF. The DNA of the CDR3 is TGTGCAAGTCGCTTACTATCCGGGGGGGGATATTTCTCCTACAATGAGCAGTTCTTC.

The CDR3 bases are TGTGCCAGCAGGGTCTCGACAGGGTCCGTTCAGCCCCAGCATTTT. Translating it yields CASRVSTGSVQPQHF. The V and J genes are TRBV6-5 and TRBJ1-5, with 7 positions matching TRBD1. The germline V gene has CDR1 MNHEY and CDR2 SVGAGI. With V trimmed by 6 bases and J by 6 bases, 11 bases remained unmatched. The CDR3 is made up of 15 amino acids.

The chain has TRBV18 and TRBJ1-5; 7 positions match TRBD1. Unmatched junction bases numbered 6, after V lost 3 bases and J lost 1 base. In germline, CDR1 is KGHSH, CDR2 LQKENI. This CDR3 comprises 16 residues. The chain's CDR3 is CASSPEQGRSNQPQHF. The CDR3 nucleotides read TGTGCCAGCTCACCGGAACAGGGGCGAAGCAATCAGCCCCAGCATTTT. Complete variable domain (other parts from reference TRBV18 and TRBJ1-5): NAGVMQNPRHLVRRRGQEARLRCSPMKGHSHVYWYRQLPEEGLKFMVYLQKENIIDESGMPKERFSAEFPKEGPSILRIQQVVRGDSAAYFCASSPEQGRSNQPQHFGDGTRLSIL.

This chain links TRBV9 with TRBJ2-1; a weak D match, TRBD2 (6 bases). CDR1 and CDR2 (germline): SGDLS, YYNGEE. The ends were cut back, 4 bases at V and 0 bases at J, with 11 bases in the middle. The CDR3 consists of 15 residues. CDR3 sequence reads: CASSRGGVSYNEQFF. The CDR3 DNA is TGTGCCAGCAGCAGAGGCGGGGTCTCCTACAATGAGCAGTTCTTC.

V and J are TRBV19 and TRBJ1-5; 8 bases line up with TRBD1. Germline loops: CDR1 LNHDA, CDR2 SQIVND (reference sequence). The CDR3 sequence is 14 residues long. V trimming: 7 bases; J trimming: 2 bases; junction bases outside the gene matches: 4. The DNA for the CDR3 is TGTGCCAGTACCCTGACAGGGGGCAATCAGCCCCAGCATTTT. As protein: CASTLTGGNQPQHF. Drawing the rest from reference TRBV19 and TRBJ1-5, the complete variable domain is DGGITQSPKYLFRKEGQNVTLSCEQNLNHDAMYWYRQDPGQGLRLIYYSQIVNDFQKGDIAEGYSVSREKKESFPLTVTSAQKNPTAFYLCASTLTGGNQPQHFGDGTRLSIL.

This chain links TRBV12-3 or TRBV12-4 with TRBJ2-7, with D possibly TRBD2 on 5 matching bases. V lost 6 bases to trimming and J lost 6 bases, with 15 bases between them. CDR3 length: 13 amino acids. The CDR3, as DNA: TGTGCCAGCAGCTACGGGGTTTCGGGCGAGCAGTACTTC. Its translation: CASSYGVSGEQYF.

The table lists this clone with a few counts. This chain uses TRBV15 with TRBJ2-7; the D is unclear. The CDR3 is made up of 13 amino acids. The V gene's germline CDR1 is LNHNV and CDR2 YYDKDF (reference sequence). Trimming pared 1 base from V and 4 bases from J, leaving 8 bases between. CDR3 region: CATSRGSTYEQYF. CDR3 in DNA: TGTGCCACCAGCAGAGGGTCTACTTACGAGCAGTACTTC.

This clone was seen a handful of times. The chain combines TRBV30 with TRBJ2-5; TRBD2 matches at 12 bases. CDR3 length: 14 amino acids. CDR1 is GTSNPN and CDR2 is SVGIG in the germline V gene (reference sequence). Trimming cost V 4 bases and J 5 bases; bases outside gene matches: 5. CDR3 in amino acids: CAWTSGRAVETQYF. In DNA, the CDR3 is TGTGCCTGGACTAGCGGGAGGGCTGTGGAGACCCAGTACTTC.